The following is a T cell receptor beta chain sequence with its context. Clones were read by immunoSEQ multiplex PCR, and TCRdb kept only the in-frame ones, dropping some. Of a few hundred thousand clones listed, 75% to 90% are singletons. The data originate from a study of blood T cell repertoires in COVID-19. Germline V gives CDR1 SGHTA, CDR2 FQGNSA. This CDR3 is 16 amino acids long. Trimming removed 1 base from V and 4 bases from J, with 17 bases in between. The sample comprised peripheral blood. This chain links TRBV7-2 with TRBJ2-7; D might be TRBD2 (6 bases). This receptor was obtained from a man between 50 and 59 years old with acute or convalescent COVID-19. CDR3 residues: CASSLVGAGTPYEQYF. Written as DNA, the CDR3 is TGTGCCAGCAGCTTAGTAGGGGCGGGGACCCCATACGAGCAGTACTTC. Complete variable domain (other parts from reference TRBV7-2 and TRBJ2-7): GAGVSQSPSNKVTEKGKDVELRCDPISGHTALYWYRQSLGQGLEFLIYFQGNSAPDKSGLPSDRFSAERTGGSVSTLTIQRTQQEDSAVYLCASSLVGAGTPYEQYFGPGTRLTVT.